Shown below are 8 T cell receptor beta chains from a single sample sequenced in a study of blood T cell repertoires in COVID-19. Data came from immunoSEQ multiplex PCR; TCRdb stores just in-frame clones and leaves some out. The table records roughly 100,000 clones, roughly 80% of them present only once. Sequenced: peripheral blood. Receptors originate from a man of 80 years or more with active or convalescent COVID-19.

The chain uses TRBV2 and TRBJ2-1; 9 nucleotides agree with TRBD1. Looked up from germline, CDR1 is SNHLY and CDR2 is FYNNEI. Trimming cost V 8 bases and J 6 bases; bases outside gene matches: 11. CDR3 length: 15 amino acids. CDR3 nucleotide sequence: TGTGCCAGCCCGACCCGGGACAGGGCTTTCAATGAGCAGTTCTTC. Amino acid sequence: CASPTRDRAFNEQFF.

This clone was counted once. The V and J genes are TRBV29-1 and TRBJ1-1, with TRBD1 matching over 8 bases. The V segment lost 6 bases and the J segment 4 bases; nucleotides outside the gene matches: 7. This CDR3 region has 13 residues. Germline V lookup: CDR1 SQVTM, CDR2 ANQGSEA. CDR3 loop: CSVKDREVTEAFF. CDR3 coding DNA: TGCAGCGTGAAGGACAGGGAGGTCACTGAAGCTTTCTTT.

This clone was counted a few times. This sequence joins TRBV28 and TRBJ2-7, with 8 bases fitting TRBD1. Germline lookup yields CDR1 MDHEN and CDR2 SYDVKM. The J segment lost 3 bases and the V segment lost 8 bases, leaving 6 bases of the junction unmatched. The CDR3 length is 13 residues. As DNA, the CDR3 is TGTGCCAGCTACCGACAGGGGAGCTACGAGCAGTACTTC. This gives the protein CASYRQGSYEQYF.

The CDR3 here is CASNSPETPYSPLHF. DNA of the CDR3: TGTGCCAGCAACTCCCCCGAGACACCCTATTCACCCCTCCACTTT. This sequence joins TRBV3-1 (or the pseudogene TRBV3-2) and TRBJ1-6; D is unclear. This CDR3 has 15 amino acids. V was trimmed by 7 bases and J by 8 bases, leaving 18 bases between them. Germline values: CDR1 LGHDT, CDR2 YNNKEL (reference sequence).

This rearrangement joins TRBV5-4 to TRBJ2-7; D is ambiguous. V was pared by 4 bases and J by 3 bases, with 11 bases between. Germline V gene lookup returns CDR1 SGHNT and CDR2 YYREEE (reference sequence). This CDR3 is 13 amino acids long. The CDR3 protein is CASSPSPYYEQYF. CDR3 DNA: TGTGCCAGCAGCCCAAGCCCCTACTACGAGCAGTACTTC.

The rearrangement uses TRBV6-6 and TRBJ1-2; D is undetermined. CDR3 length: 11 residues. Trimming cost V 8 bases and J 4 bases, with 8 bases left between them. The germline V gene has CDR1 MNHNY and CDR2 SVGAGI (reference sequence). In DNA, the CDR3 is TGTGCCAGCGCCGCGGCCTATGGCTACACCTTC. Its protein product is CASAAAYGYTF.

The genes are TRBV7-2 and TRBJ2-7, with 7 bases lining up with TRBD1. CDR1 SGHTA and CDR2 FQGNSA come from the germline V gene. The J segment lost 6 bases and the V segment lost 2 bases, leaving 4 bases of the junction unmatched. The CDR3 consists of 13 residues. In DNA form, the CDR3 reads TGTGCCAGCAGCTTAAAACAGGGGACCGAGCAGTACTTC. The encoded protein is CASSLKQGTEQYF.

The chain links TRBV15 to TRBJ1-1, with TRBD1 matching over 10 bases. Germline values: CDR1 LNHNV, CDR2 YYDKDF (reference sequence). V shed 1 base and J 7 bases; nucleotides not matched to a gene: 9. The CDR3 runs 16 residues. DNA for the CDR3: TGTGCCACCAGCAGAGCCCCACCCGGGACAGGGGTTGAAGCTTTCTTT. Residues: CATSRAPPGTGVEAFF.